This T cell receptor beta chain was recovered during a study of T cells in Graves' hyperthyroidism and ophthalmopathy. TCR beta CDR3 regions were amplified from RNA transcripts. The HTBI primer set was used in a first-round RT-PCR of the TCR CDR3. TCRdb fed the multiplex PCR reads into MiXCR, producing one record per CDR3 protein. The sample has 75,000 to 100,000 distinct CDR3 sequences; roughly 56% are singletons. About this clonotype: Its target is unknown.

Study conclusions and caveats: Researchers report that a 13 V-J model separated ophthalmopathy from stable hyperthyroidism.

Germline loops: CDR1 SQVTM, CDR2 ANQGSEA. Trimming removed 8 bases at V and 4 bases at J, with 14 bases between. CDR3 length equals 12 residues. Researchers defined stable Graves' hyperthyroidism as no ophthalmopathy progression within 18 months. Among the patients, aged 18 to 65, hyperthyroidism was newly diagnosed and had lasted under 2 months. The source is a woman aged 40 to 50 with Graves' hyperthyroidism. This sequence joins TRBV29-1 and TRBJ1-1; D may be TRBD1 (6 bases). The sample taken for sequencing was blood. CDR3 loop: CSPMEGVTEAFF. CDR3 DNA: TGCAGCCCGATGGAGGGGGTCACTGAAGCTTTCTTT.